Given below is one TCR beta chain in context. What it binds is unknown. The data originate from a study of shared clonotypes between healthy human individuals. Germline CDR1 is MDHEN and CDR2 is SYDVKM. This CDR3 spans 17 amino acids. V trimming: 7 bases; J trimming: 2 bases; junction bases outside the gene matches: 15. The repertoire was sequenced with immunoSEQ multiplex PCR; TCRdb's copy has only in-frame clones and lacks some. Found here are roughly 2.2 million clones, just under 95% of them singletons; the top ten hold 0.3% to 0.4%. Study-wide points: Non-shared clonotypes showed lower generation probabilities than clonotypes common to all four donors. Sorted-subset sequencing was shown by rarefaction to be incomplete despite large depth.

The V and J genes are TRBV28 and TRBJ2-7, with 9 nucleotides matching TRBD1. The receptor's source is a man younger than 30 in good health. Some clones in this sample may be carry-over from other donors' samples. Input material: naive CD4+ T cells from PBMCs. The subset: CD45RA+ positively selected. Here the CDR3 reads CASIPRWGQGATYEQYF. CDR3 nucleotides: TGTGCCAGCATCCCCCGGTGGGGACAGGGTGCAACCTACGAGCAGTACTTC.